These T cell receptor beta chains were read from a single sample in a study of blood T cell repertoires in COVID-19. Here immunoSEQ multiplex PCR was the method, and the copy in TCRdb shows in-frame clones only, minus some. The sample contains approximately 210,000 clones, about 79% of which appear only once. The source material was PBMCs or T cells enriched from blood (not recorded which). The source is a woman aged 60-75 years who had recovered from COVID-19. The CDR3 runs from the conserved cysteine through the conserved F or W. D genes are given only for firm matches. Part of the rows lack a size; the others show once, few, many or a class for expanded clones.

TRBJ1-5	-	TRBV6-1	-	CASSEVRAGNAQPQHF	TGTGCCAGCAGTGAAGTCAGGGCAGGGAATGCTCAGCCCCAGCATTTT
TRBJ1-3	-	TRBV13	-	CASSLQRSGNTIYF	TGTGCCAGCAGCTTGCAGAGGTCTGGAAACACCATATATTTT
TRBJ2-3	TRBD2	TRBV19	few	CASSMLAGSTDTQYF	TGTGCCAGTAGTATGCTAGCGGGTAGCACAGATACGCAGTATTTT
TRBJ1-1	-	TRBV5-6	-	CASSHNGVRAEAFF	TGTGCCAGCAGCCACAACGGGGTCCGGGCTGAAGCTTTCTTT
TRBJ1-1	TRBD1	TRBV19	-	CASSIGRGQGHTEAFF	TGTGCCAGTAGTATCGGGCGGGGACAGGGGCACACTGAAGCTTTCTTT
TRBJ1-2	TRBD1	TRBV27	few	CASSSHRGSYTF	TGTGCCAGCAGTTCCCACAGGGGAAGCTACACCTTC
TRBJ1-2	-	TRBV6-5	-	CATRGMANGYTF	TGTGCCACGCGAGGAATGGCTAATGGCTACACCTTC
TRBJ2-4	TRBD2	TRBV10-3	-	CAISPGTTPNIQYF	TGTGCCATCAGCCCGGGGACTACCCCAAACATTCAGTACTTC
TRBJ1-1	-	TRBV5-1	-	CASSLAFQDTTEAFF	TGCGCCAGCAGCTTGGCGTTCCAGGACACCACTGAAGCTTTCTTT
TRBJ1-5	-	TRBV3-1/TRBV3-2	-	CASSPDRGYSNQPQHF	TGTGCCAGCAGCCCTGACCGGGGTTATAGCAATCAGCCCCAGCATTTT
TRBJ1-1	TRBD1	TRBV19	-	CATGDRGGTEAFF	TGTGCCACCGGGGACAGGGGTGGTACTGAAGCTTTCTTT
TRBJ1-1	-	TRBV7-9	-	CASSLSLQSGTEAFF	TGTGCCAGCAGCTTATCCCTGCAGTCTGGCACTGAAGCTTTCTTT
TRBJ2-3	TRBD2	TRBV6-4	-	CASSDGTSDTDTQYF	TGTGCCAGCAGTGACGGGACTAGCGACACAGATACGCAGTATTTT
TRBJ2-7	TRBD2	TRBV7-2	-	CASSPRQASGGSEQYF	TGTGCCAGCAGCCCCCGACAGGCTAGCGGGGGCTCCGAGCAGTACTTC
TRBJ2-1	TRBD2	TRBV7-9	few	CASSLGRRAGAYKVDEQFF	TGTGCCAGCAGCTTAGGTAGGCGCGCGGGAGCCTATAAAGTGGATGAGCAGTTCTTC
TRBJ1-1	-	TRBV29-1	-	CSGQVIGTEAFF	TGCAGCGGACAGGTGATTGGCACTGAAGCTTTCTTT
TRBJ1-5	-	TRBV19	few	CASREGITSQPQHF	TGTGCCAGTAGGGAGGGAATCACCAGTCAGCCCCAGCATTTT
TRBJ1-1	-	TRBV5-1	once	CASSTDRPPNTEAFF	TGCGCCAGCAGCACCGACAGACCACCGAACACTGAAGCTTTCTTT
TRBJ1-4	-	TRBV7-6	-	CASSLGGHRDEKLFF	TGTGCCAGCAGCTTAGGGGGACATAGAGATGAAAAACTGTTTTTT
TRBJ1-1	-	TRBV20-1	-	CSARGLAEAFF	TGCAGTGCTAGGGGCTTGGCTGAAGCTTTCTTT
TRBJ1-1	-	TRBV6-5	-	CASSRAQLRNTEAFF	TGTGCCAGCAGTCGAGCCCAACTGAGGAACACTGAAGCTTTCTTT
TRBJ1-4	TRBD1	TRBV6-1	-	CASSETGGRVEKLFF	TGTGCCAGCAGTGAGACAGGGGGTAGGGTGGAAAAACTGTTTTTT
TRBJ1-5	-	TRBV18	-	CASSSSQRIQPQHF	TGTGCCAGCTCTAGCAGCCAGAGGATTCAGCCCCAGCATTTT
TRBJ1-2	TRBD1	TRBV12-3/TRBV12-4	-	CASSFPTGVGYTF	TGTGCCAGCAGTTTCCCGACAGGGGTCGGCTACACCTTC
TRBJ1-1	TRBD1	TRBV5-6	-	CASSEQGPGGEAFF	TGTGCCAGCAGCGAACAGGGGCCTGGGGGTGAAGCTTTCTTT
TRBJ2-3	-	TRBV5-1	-	CASSDKAGSTDTQYF	TGCGCCAGCAGCGATAAGGCGGGTTCCACAGATACGCAGTATTTT
TRBJ2-1	TRBD2	TRBV12-5	once	CASGLVLAGDNEQFF	TGTGCTAGTGGTTTGGTTCTAGCGGGGGACAATGAGCAGTTCTTC
TRBJ1-5	-	TRBV12-1	-	CASSSTGGTGQPQHF	TGTGCCAGCAGCTCCACAGGGGGCACCGGTCAGCCCCAGCATTTT
TRBJ2-7	-	TRBV7-8	many	CASSPNPDSAYEQYF	TGTGCCAGCAGCCCCAACCCCGACAGTGCCTACGAGCAGTACTTC
TRBJ1-3	-	TRBV10-3	-	CAISERGVVSGNTIYF	TGTGCCATCAGTGAGCGGGGGGTGGTTTCTGGAAACACCATATATTTT
TRBJ2-3	TRBD1	TRBV3-1/TRBV3-2	-	CASSQTEGGWDTQYF	TGTGCCAGCAGCCAAACAGAAGGGGGCTGGGATACGCAGTATTTT
TRBJ1-2	TRBD1	TRBV2	-	CASSVRGRGRDGYTF	TGTGCCAGCAGTGTCAGGGGCAGGGGGCGCGATGGCTACACCTTC
TRBJ2-1	TRBD2	TRBV6-6	-	CASSITSGDGNEQFF	TGTGCCAGCAGTATCACTAGCGGGGACGGGAATGAGCAGTTCTTC
TRBJ1-2	-	TRBV3-1/TRBV3-2	once	CASSQTNRANYGYTF	TGTGCCAGCAGCCAAACCAACCGAGCTAACTATGGCTACACCTTC
TRBJ1-1	TRBD1	TRBV30	-	CACSGDRGGEAFF	TGTGCCTGCTCCGGGGACAGGGGGGGAGAAGCTTTCTTT
TRBJ1-1	TRBD1	TRBV5-4	-	CASSWDRTNTEAFF	TGTGCCAGCAGCTGGGACAGGACGAACACTGAAGCTTTCTTT
TRBJ1-3	-	TRBV3-1/TRBV3-2	-	CASSPKAGNTIYF	TGTGCCAGCAGCCCTAAAGCCGGAAACACCATATATTTT
TRBJ2-2	-	TRBV5-1	-	CASSNQGGTGELFF	TGCGCCAGCAGCAACCAGGGTGGGACCGGGGAGCTGTTTTTT
TRBJ2-3	-	TRBV29-1	-	CSVQGDTQYF	TGCAGCGTGCAGGGAGATACGCAGTATTTT
TRBJ1-3	-	TRBV6-5	-	CATPTASGNTIYF	TGTGCCACCCCAACAGCATCTGGAAACACCATATATTTT
TRBJ2-3	-	TRBV7-9	-	CASTLAGVSDTQYF	TGTGCCAGCACCCTAGCAGGGGTCTCGGATACGCAGTATTTT
TRBJ1-6	TRBD1	TRBV6-5	once	CASSPGTGLYSPLHF	TGTGCCAGCAGTCCCGGGACAGGGTTATACTCACCCCTCCACTTT
TRBJ1-3	-	TRBV4-2	-	CASSQPTGYSSGNTIYF	TGTGCCAGCAGCCAACCAACAGGATATTCCTCTGGAAACACCATATATTTT
TRBJ1-1	-	TRBV30	-	CAWSRSMNTEAFF	TGTGCCTGGAGTAGAAGCATGAACACTGAAGCTTTCTTT
TRBJ2-7	-	TRBV7-9	-	CASSLEVADPYEQYF	TGTGCCAGCAGCTTAGAAGTAGCGGACCCCTACGAGCAGTACTTC
TRBJ2-3	TRBD2	TRBV7-2	-	CASSFRGRGYTDTQYF	TGTGCCAGCAGCTTCCGCGGGAGGGGATACACAGATACGCAGTATTTT
TRBJ2-5	TRBD2	TRBV15	-	CASGTSGVETQYF	TGTGCCTCGGGGACTAGCGGGGTAGAGACCCAGTACTTC